This entry describes one T cell receptor (beta chain). Its specificity is unknown. The source of the sample is a study of T cell repertoires in cytomegalovirus infection. At the level of the study: TCR beta signatures that were public indicated CMV infection and matching HLA type. Study findings and constraints: What dominated the ex vivo response were HLA-C-restricted CMV-specific TCR beta clonotypes. Cumulative public TCR beta family frequency identified carriers of CMV plus the relevant HLA.

Looked up from germline, CDR1 is SEHNR and CDR2 is FQNEAQ (reference sequence). V gave up 10 bases and J gave up 6 bases; unmatched junction bases: 8. CDR3 size: 12 residues. TCRdb called the reads again in MiXCR, with one record for every CDR3 protein. Among roughly 500,000 distinct CDR3 sequences listed, approximately 16% were seen once. This TCR came from a human donor in good health (CMV status not recorded). Some clones in this sample may be carry-over from other donors' samples. The chain employs TRBV7-9 and TRBJ2-7; 8 bases line up with TRBD1. Sequenced: CD8+ T cells from PBMCs. The CDR3 is CATQGDGAEQYF. In DNA form, the CDR3 reads TGTGCCACACAGGGGGATGGGGCCGAGCAGTACTTC. The full variable domain, with the rest looked up from reference TRBV7-9 and TRBJ2-7, is DTGVSQNPRHKITKRGQNVTFRCDPISEHNRLYWYRQTLGQGPEFLTYFQNEAQLEKSRLLSDRFSAERPKGSFSTLEIQRTEQGDSAMYLCATQGDGAEQYFGPGTRLTVT.